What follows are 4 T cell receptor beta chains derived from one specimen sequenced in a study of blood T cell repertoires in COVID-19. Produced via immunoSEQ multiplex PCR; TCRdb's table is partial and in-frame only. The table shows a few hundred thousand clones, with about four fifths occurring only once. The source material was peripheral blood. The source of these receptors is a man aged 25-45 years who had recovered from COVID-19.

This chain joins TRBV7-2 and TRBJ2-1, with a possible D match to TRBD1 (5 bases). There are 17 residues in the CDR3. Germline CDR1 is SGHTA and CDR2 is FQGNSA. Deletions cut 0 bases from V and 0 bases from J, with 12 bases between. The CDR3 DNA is TGTGCCAGCAGCTTAGCGGCGACAGCCGTCTCCTACAATGAGCAGTTCTTC. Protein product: CASSLAATAVSYNEQFF.

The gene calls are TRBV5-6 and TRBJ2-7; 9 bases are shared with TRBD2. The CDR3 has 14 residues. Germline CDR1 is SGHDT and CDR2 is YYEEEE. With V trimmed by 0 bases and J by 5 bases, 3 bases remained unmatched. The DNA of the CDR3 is TGTGCCAGCAGCTTGGTGGCTAGCGGGGACGAGCAGTACTTC. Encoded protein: CASSLVASGDEQYF.

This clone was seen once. The CDR3, as DNA: TGTGCCAGCAGTGAAGGGGGGGTAGGGGCAGATACGCAGTATTTT. Amino acids: CASSEGGVGADTQYF. The V call is TRBV25-1, the J call TRBJ2-3; 7 bases line up with TRBD2. The CDR3 covers 15 residues. Trimming removed 2 bases from V and 4 bases from J; junction bases left unmatched: 6. In germline, CDR1 is MGHDK, CDR2 SYGVNS.

The CDR3 DNA follows: TGTGCCAGTAGTATCGCGGGGGGCCGCTTCTACGAGCAGTACTTC. Protein product: CASSIAGGRFYEQYF. The J gene is TRBJ2-7, the V gene TRBV19; 8 bases map to TRBD2. Losses at the gene ends were 3 bases for V and 3 bases for J; bases not matched to a gene: 7. CDR1 LNHDA and CDR2 SQIVND come from the germline V gene (reference sequence). CDR3 length: 15 amino acids.